The text below deals with one T cell receptor beta chain. The antigen is unknown. Each CDR3 protein gets one entry after TCRdb re-called the 5' RACE reads with MiXCR. The table includes roughly 300,000 distinct CDR3 sequences, roughly 13% detected once. The entry originates in a study of T-cell memory formation after mild COVID-19. Points from the study as a whole: Day 15 to 85 contractors were CD4/CD8 balanced; later expanders leaned CD4+.

Germline V gene sequence: CDR1 DFQATT, CDR2 SNEGSKA (reference sequence). Deletions cut 3 bases from V and 4 bases from J, with 15 bases between. The CDR3 has 15 residues. The chain uses TRBV20-1 and TRBJ2-2; perhaps TRBD1 as D (6 bases). Source material: PBMCs or a T cell subset sorted from them (not recorded which). This clonotype was obtained from a man aged 18 to 29 who had mild COVID-19 (a few samples of this study predate the infection). Cell type and time point are not known. Written as DNA, the CDR3 is TGCAGTGCTAGTGGACAGCAAGGGGTCACCGGGGAGCTGTTTTTT. It specifies CSASGQQGVTGELFF.